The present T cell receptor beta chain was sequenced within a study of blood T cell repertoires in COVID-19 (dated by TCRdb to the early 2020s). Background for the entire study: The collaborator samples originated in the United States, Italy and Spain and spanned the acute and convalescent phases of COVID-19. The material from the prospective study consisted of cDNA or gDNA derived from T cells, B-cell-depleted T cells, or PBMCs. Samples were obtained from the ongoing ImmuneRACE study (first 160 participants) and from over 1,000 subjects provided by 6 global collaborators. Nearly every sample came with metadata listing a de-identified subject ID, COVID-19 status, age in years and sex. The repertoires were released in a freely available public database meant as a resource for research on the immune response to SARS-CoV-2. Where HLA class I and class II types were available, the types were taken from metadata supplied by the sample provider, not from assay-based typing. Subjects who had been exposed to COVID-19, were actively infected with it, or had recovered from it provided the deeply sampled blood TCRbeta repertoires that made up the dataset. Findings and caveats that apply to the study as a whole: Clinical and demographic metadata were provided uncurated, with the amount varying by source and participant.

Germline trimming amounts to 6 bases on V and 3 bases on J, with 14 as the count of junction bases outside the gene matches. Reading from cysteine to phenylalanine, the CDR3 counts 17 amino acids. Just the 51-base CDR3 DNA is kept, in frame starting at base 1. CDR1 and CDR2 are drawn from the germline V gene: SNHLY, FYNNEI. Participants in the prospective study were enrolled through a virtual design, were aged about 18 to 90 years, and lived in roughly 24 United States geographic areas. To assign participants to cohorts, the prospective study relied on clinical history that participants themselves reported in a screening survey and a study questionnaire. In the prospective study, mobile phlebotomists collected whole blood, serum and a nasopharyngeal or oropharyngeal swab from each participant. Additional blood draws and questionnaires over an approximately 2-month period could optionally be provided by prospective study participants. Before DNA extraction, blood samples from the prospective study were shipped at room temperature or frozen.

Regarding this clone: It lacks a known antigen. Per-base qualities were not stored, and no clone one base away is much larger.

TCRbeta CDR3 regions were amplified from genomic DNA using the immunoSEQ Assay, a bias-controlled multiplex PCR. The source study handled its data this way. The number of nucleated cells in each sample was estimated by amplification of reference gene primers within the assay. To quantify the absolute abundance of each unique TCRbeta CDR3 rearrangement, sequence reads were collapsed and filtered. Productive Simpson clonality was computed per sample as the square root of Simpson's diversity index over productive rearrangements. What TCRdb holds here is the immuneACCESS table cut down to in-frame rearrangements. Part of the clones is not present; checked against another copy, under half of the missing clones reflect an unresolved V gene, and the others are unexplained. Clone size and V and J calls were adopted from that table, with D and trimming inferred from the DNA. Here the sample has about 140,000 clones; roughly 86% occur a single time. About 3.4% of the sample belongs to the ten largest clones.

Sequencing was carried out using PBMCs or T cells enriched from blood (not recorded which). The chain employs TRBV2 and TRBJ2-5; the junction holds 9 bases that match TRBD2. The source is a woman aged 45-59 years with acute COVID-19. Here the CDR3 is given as CASRGGATSGAKETQYF. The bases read TGTGCCAGCAGGGGGGGGGCGACTAGCGGAGCAAAAGAGACCCAGTACTTC.